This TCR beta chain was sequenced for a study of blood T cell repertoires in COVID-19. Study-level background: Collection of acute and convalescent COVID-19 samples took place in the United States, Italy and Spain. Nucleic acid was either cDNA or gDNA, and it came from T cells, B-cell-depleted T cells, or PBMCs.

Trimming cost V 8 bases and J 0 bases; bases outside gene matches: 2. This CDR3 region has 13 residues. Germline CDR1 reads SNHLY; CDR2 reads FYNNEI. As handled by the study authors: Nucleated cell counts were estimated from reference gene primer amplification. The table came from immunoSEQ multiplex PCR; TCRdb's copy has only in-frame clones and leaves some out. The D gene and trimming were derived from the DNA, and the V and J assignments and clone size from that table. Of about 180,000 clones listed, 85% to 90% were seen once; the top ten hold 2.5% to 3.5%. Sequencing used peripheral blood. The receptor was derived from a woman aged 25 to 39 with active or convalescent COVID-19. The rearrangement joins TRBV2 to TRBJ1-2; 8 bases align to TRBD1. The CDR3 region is CASGTGPNYGYTF. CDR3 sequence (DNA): TGTGCCAGCGGGACAGGTCCTAACTATGGCTACACCTTC.